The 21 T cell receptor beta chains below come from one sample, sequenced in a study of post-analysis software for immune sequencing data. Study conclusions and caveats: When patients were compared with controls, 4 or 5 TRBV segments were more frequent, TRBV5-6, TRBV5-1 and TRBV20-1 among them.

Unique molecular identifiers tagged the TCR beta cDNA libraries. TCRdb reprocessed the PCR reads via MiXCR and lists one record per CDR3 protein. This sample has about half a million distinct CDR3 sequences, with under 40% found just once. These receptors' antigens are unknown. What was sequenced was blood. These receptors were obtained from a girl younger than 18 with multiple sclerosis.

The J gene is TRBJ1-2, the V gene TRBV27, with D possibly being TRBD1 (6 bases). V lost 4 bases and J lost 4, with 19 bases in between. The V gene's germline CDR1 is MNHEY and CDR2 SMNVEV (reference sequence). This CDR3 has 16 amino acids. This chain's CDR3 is CASSYDPPRGPYGYTF. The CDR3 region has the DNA TGTGCCAGCAGTTACGACCCACCCAGGGGACCCTATGGCTACACCTTC.

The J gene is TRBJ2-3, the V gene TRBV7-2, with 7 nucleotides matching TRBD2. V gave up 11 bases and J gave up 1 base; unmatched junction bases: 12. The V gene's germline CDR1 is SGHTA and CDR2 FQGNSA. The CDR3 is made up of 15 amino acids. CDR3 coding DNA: TGTGCCGGACTTCACCTAGCGGCCGGCACAGATACGCAGTATTTT. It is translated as CAGLHLAAGTDTQYF.

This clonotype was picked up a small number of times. DNA for the CDR3: TGTGCCAGCAGTACAGGGATGAGCAATCAGCCCCAGCATTTT. It is translated as CASSTGMSNQPQHF. The chain carries TRBV27 and TRBJ1-5; perhaps TRBD1 as D (6 bases). Deletions cut 5 bases from V and 1 base from J, with 9 bases between. The CDR3 consists of 14 residues. CDR1 is MNHEY, CDR2 SMNVEV, per germline (reference sequence).

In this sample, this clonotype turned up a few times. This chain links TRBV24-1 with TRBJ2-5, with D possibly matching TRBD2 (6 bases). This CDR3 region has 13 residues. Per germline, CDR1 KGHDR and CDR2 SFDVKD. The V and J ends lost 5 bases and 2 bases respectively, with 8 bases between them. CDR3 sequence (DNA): TGTGCCACCAGTGCGGCGGGACAAGAGACCCAGTACTTC. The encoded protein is CATSAAGQETQYF.

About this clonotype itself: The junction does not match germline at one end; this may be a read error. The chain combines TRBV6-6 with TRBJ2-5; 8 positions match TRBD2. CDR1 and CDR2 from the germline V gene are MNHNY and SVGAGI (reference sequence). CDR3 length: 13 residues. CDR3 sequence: CASRTGGQETPYF. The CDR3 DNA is TGTGCCAGCAGAACGGGGGGGCAGGAGACCCCGTACTTC.

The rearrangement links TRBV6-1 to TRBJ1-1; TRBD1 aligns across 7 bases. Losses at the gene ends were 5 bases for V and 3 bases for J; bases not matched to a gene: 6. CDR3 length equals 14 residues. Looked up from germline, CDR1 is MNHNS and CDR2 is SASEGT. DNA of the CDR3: TGTGCCAGCAGTTCACAGGGGCAATACACTGAAGCTTTCTTT. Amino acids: CASSSQGQYTEAFF.

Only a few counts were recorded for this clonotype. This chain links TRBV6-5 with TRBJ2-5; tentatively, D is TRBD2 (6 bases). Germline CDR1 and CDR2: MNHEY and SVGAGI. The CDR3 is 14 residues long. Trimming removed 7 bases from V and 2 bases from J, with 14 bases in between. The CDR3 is CASIEIGGQETQYF. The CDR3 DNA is TGTGCCAGCATTGAGATTGGGGGGCAAGAGACCCAGTACTTC.

CDR3 sequence reads: CASSLTQGHAEAFF. CDR3 sequence (DNA): TGCGCCAGCAGCTTGACGCAGGGACATGCTGAAGCTTTCTTT. The chain links TRBV5-1 to TRBJ1-1; perhaps TRBD1 as D (6 bases). Trimming pared 1 base from V and 6 bases from J, leaving 13 bases between. CDR1 and CDR2 from the germline V gene are SGHRS and YFSETQ. The CDR3 spans 14 residues.

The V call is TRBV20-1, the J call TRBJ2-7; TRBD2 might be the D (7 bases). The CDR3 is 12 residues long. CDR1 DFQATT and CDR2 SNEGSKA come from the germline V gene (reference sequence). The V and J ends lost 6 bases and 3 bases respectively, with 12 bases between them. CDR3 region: CSANREGYEQYF. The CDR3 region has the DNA TGCAGTGCCAACAGGGAGGGCTACGAGCAGTACTTC.

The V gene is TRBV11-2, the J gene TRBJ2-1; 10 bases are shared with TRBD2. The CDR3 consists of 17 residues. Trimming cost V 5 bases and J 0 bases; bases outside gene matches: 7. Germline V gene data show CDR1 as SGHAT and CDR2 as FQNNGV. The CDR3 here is CASSLAGVPVSYNEQFF. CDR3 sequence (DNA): TGTGCCAGCAGCCTAGCGGGGGTGCCCGTCTCCTACAATGAGCAGTTCTTC.

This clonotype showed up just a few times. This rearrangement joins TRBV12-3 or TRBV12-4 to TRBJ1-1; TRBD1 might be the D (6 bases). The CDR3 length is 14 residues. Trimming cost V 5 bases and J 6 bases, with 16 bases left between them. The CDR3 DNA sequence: TGTGCCAGCAGTCCACAGGGTTGGATCCCTGAAGCTTTCTTT. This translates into CASSPQGWIPEAFF.

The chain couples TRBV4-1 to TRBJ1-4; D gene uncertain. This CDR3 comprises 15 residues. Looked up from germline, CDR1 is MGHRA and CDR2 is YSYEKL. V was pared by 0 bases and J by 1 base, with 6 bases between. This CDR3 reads CASSQDEGTNEKLFF. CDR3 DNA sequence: TGCGCCAGCAGCCAAGATGAGGGAACTAATGAAAAACTGTTTTTT.

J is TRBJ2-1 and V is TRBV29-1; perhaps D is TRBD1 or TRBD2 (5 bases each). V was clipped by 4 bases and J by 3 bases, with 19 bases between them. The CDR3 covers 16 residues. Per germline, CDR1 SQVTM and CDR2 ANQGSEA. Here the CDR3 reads CSVVLGTRRIYNEQFF. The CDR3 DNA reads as TGCAGCGTTGTATTGGGGACGAGACGGATCTACAATGAGCAGTTCTTC.

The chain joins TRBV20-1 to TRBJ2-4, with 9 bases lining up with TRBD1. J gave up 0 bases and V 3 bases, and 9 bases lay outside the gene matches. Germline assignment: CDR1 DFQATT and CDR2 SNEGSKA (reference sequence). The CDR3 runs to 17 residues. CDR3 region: CSASGTGSSLAKNIQYF. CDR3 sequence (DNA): TGCAGTGCTAGCGGGACAGGGTCCTCCCTAGCCAAAAACATTCAGTACTTC.

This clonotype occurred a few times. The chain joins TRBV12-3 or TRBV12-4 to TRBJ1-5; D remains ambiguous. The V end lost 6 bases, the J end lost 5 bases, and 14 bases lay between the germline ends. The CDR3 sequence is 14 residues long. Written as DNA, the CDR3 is TGTGCCAGCAGGAGAACAAACGGAGATCAGCCCCAGCATTTT. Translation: CASRRTNGDQPQHF.

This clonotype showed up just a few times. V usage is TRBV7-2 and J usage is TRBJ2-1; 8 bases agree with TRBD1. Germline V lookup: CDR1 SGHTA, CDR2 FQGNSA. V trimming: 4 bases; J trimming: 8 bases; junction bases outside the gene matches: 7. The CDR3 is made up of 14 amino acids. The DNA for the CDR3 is TGTGCCAGCAGCTCCCCGGACAGGGTCCATGAGCAGTTCTTC. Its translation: CASSSPDRVHEQFF.

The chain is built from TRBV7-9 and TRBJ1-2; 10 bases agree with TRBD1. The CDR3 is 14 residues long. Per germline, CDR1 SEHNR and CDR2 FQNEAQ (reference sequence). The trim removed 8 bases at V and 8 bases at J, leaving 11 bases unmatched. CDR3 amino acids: CASLGTGASSGYTF. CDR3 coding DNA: TGTGCCAGCCTCGGGACAGGGGCCAGTTCCGGCTACACCTTC.

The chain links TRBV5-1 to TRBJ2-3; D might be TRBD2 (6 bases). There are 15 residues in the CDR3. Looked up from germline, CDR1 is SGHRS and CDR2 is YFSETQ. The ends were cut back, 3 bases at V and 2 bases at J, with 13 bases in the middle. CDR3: CASSSGTHNTDTQYF. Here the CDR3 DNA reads TGCGCCAGCAGCTCCGGGACTCATAACACAGATACGCAGTATTTT.

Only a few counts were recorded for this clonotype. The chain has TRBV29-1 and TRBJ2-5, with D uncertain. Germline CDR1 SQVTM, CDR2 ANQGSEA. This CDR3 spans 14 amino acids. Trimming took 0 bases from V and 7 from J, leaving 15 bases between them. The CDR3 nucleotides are TGCAGCGTTGAAGATAGCCCCGGAGTACGGACCCAGTACTTC. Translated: CSVEDSPGVRTQYF.

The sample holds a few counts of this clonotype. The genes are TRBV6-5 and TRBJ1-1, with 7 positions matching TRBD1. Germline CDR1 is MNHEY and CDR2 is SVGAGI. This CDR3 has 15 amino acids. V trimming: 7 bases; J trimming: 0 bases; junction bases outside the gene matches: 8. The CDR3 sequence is CASNRPGTVNTEAFF. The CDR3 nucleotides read TGTGCCAGCAACCGACCCGGGACAGTGAACACTGAAGCTTTCTTT.

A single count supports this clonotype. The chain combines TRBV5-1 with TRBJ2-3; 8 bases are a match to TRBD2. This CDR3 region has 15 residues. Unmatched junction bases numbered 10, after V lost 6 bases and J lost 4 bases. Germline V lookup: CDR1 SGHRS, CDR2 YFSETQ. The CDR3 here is CASKGQPGGADTQYF. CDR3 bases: TGCGCCAGCAAGGGTCAACCGGGGGGGGCAGATACGCAGTATTTT.